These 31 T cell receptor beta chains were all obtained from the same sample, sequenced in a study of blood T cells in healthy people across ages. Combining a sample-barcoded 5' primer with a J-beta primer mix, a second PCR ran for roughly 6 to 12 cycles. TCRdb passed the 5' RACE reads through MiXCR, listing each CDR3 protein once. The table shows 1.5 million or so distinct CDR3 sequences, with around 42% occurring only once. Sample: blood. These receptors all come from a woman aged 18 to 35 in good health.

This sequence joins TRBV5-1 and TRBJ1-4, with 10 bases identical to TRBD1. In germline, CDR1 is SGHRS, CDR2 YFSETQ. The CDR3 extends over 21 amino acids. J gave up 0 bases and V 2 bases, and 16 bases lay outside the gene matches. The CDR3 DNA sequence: TGCGCCAGCAGCTTAACGGGCGACAGGGGGCATTCGGTTGCAACTAATGAAAAACTGTTTTTT. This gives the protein CASSLTGDRGHSVATNEKLFF.

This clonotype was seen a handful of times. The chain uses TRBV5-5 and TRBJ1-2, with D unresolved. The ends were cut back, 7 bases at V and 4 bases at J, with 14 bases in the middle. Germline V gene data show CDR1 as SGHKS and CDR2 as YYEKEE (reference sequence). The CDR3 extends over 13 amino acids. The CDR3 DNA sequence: TGTGCCAGCTTCCACACAGTATTCTATGGCTACACCTTC. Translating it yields CASFHTVFYGYTF.

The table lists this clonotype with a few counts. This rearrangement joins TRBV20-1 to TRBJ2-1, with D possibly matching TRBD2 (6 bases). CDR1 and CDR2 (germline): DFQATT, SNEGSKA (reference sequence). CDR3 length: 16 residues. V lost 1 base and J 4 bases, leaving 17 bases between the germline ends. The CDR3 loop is CSARAPTAGQYNEQFF. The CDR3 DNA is TGCAGTGCTAGAGCCCCCACAGCGGGTCAGTACAATGAGCAGTTCTTC.

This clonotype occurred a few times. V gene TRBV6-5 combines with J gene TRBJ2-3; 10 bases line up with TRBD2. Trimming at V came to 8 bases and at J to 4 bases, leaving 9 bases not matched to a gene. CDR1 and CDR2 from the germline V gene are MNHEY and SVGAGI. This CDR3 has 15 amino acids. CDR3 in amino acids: CASRMGLASSDTQYF. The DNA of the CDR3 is TGTGCCAGCCGGATGGGACTAGCGAGTTCAGATACGCAGTATTTT.

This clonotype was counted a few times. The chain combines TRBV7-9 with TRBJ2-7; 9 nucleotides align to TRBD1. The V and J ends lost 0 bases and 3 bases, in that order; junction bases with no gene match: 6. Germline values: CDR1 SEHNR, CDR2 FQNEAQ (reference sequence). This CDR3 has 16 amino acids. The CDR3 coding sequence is TGTGCCAGCAGCTTAGCTTTCGACAGGGGGAGCTACGAGCAGTACTTC. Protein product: CASSLAFDRGSYEQYF.

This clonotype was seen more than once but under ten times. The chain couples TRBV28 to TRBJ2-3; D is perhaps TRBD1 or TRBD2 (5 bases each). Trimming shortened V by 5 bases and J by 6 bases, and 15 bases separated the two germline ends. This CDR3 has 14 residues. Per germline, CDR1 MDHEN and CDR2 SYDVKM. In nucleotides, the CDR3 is TGTGCCAGCAGTCTGGACACCTGGGGGGATACGCAGTATTTT. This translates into CASSLDTWGDTQYF.

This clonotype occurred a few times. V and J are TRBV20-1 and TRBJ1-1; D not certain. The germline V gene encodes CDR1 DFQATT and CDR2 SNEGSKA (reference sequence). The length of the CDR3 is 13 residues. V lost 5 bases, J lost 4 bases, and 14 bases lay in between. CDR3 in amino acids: CSARKGGVTEAFF. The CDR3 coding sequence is TGCAGTGCTCGAAAGGGTGGTGTCACTGAAGCTTTCTTT.

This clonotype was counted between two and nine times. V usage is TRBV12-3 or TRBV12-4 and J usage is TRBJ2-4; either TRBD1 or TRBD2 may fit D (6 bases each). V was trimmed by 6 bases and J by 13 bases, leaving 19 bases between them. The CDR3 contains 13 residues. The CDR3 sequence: CASRPPGQREQYF. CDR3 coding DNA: TGTGCCAGCAGGCCACCGGGACAACGGGAGCAGTACTTC.

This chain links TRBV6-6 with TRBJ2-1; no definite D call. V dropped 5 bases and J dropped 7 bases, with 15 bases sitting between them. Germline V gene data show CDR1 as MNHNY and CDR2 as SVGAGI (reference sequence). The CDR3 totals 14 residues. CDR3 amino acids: CASSRPPTANEQFF. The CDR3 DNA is TGTGCCAGCAGTCGCCCCCCGACTGCAAATGAGCAGTTCTTC.

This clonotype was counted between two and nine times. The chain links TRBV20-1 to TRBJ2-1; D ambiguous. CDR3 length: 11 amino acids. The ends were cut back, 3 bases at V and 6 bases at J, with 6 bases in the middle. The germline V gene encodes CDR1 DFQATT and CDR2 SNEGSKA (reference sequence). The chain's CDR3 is CSASQSNEQFF. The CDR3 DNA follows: TGCAGTGCTAGTCAGAGCAATGAGCAGTTCTTC.

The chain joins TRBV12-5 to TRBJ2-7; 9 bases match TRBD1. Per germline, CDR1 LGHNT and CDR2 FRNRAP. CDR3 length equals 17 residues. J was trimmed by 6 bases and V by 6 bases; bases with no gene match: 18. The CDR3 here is CASGRPGQGIGGGEQYF. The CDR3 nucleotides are TGTGCTAGTGGCAGGCCGGGACAGGGCATTGGTGGAGGCGAGCAGTACTTC.

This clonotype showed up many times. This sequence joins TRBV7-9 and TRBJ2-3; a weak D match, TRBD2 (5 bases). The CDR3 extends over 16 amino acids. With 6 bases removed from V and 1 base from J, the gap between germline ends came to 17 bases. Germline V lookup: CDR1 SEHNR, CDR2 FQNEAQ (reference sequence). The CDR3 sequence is CASSLRLAGGTDTQYF. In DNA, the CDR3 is TGTGCCAGCAGTTTACGGCTAGCAGGCGGCACAGATACGCAGTATTTT.

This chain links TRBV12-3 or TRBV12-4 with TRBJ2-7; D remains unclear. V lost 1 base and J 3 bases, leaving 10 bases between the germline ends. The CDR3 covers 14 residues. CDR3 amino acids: CASSLGQRVYEQYF. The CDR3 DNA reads TGTGCCAGCAGTTTAGGGCAAAGGGTCTACGAGCAGTACTTC.

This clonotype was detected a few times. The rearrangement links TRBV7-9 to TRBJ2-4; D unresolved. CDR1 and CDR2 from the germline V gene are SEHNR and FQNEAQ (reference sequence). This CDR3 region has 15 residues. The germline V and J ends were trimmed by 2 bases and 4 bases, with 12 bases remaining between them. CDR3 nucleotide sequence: TGTGCCAGCAGCTTACCCGGGTCAGATAAAAACATTCAGTACTTC. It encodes CASSLPGSDKNIQYF.

The CDR3 is CASSLPPGQRYEQYF. The CDR3 DNA reads as TGTGCCAGCAGTCTGCCTCCGGGACAGCGGTACGAGCAGTACTTC. The chain joins TRBV28 to TRBJ2-7; 7 nucleotides match TRBD1. The germline CDR1 and CDR2 sequences are MDHEN and SYDVKM. The CDR3 consists of 15 residues. V gave up 5 bases and J gave up 4 bases; unmatched junction bases: 11.

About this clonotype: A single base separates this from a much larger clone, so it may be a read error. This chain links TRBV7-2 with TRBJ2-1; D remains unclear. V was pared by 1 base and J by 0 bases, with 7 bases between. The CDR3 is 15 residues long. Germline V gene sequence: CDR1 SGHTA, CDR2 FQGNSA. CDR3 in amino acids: CASSLGTCSYNEQFF. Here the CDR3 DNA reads TGTGCCAGCAGCTTAGGCACCTGCTCCTACAATGAGCAGTTCTTC.

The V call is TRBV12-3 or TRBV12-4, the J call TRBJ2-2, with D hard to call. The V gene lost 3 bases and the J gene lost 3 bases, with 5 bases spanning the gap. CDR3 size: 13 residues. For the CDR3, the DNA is TGTGCCAGCAGTTTTTTTTACACCGGGGAGCTGTTTTTT. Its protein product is CASSFFYTGELFF.

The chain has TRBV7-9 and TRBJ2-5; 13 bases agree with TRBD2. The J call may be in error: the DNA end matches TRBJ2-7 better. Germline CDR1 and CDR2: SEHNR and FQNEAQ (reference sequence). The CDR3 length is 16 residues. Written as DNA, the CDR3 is TGTGCCAGCAGTCGAAAGGGACTAGCGGGAACCTACGAGCAGTACTTC. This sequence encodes CASSRKGLAGTYEQYF.

The CDR3 here is CASSQGPFGCEQFF. The DNA of the CDR3 is TGTGCCAGCAGCCAGGGTCCCTTTGGGTGTGAGCAGTTCTTC. This rearrangement joins TRBV3-1 to TRBJ2-1; D is uncertain. The CDR3 is 14 amino acids. Trimming stripped 3 bases from V and 9 bases from J, with 15 bases between. CDR1 and CDR2 from the germline V gene are LGHDT and YNNKEL (reference sequence).

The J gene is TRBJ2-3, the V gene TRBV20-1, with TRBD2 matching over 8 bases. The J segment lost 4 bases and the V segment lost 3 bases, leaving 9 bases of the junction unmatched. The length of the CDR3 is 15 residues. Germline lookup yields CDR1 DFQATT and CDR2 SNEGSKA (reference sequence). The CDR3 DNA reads TGCAGTGCTAGGGATGGCGGGGGGTTAGCAGATACGCAGTATTTT. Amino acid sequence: CSARDGGGLADTQYF.

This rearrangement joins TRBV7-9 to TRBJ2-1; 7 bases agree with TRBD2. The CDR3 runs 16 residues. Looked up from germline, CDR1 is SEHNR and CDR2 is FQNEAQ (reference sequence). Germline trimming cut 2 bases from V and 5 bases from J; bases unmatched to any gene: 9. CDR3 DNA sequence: TGTGCCAGCAGCTTAAGGGGCGGGAGTGGCGACAATGAGCAGTTCTTC. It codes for CASSLRGGSGDNEQFF.

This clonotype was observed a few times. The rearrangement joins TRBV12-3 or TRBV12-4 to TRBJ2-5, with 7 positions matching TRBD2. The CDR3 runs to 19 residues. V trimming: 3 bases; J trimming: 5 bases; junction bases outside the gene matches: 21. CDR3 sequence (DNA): TGTGCCAGCAGTTTCGCGAGATTGGCTAGCGGATCAGATAGGGAGACCCAGTACTTC. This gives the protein CASSFARLASGSDRETQYF.

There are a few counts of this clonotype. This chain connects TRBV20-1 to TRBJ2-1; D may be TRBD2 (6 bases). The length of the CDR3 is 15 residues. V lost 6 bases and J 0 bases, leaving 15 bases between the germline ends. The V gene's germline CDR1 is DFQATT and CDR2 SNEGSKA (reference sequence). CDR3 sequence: CSAPTGTYSYNEQFF. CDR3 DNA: TGCAGTGCCCCGACCGGGACTTACTCCTACAATGAGCAGTTCTTC.

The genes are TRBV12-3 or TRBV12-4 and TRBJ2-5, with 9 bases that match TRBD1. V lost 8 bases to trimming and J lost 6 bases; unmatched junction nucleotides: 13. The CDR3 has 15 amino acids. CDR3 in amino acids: CASRTGGEGGKTQYF. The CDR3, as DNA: TGTGCCAGCCGAACAGGGGGCGAAGGGGGGAAGACCCAGTACTTC.

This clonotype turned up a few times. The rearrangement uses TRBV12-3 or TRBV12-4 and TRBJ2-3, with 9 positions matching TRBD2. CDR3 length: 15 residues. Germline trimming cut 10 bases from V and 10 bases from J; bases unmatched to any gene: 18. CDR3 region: CAISASGDTQEAQYF. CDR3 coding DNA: TGTGCCATTTCGGCTAGCGGGGACACACAGGAGGCGCAGTATTTT.

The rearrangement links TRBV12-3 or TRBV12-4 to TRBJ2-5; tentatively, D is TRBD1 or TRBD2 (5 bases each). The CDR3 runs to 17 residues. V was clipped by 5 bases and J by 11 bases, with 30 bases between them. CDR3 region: CASSPGPGTRIYNEQYF. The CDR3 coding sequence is TGTGCCAGCAGTCCAGGCCCGGGGACCAGGATCTACAATGAGCAGTACTTC.

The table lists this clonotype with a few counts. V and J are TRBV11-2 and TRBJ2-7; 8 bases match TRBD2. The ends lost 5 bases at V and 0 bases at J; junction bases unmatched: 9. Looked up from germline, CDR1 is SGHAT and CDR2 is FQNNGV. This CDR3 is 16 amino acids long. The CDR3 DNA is TGTGCCAGCAGCCCCATAGCGGGGTACAGCTCCTACGAGCAGTACTTC. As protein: CASSPIAGYSSYEQYF.

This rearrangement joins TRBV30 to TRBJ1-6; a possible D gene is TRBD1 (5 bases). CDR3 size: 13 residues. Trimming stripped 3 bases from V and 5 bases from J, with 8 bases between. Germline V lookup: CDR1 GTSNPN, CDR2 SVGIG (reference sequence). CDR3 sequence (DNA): TGTGCCTGGAGGGCAGGGCATAATTCACCCCTCCACTTT. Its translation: CAWRAGHNSPLHF.

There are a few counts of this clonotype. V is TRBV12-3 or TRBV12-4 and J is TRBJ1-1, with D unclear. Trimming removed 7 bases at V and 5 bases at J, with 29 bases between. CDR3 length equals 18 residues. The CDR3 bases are TGTGCCAGCAACAACGTCGGCTCCTTCTCCTTGGAAGGAACTGAAGCTTTCTTT. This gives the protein CASNNVGSFSLEGTEAFF.

The CDR3 reads CASSTTPGLTYEQFF. CDR3 sequence (DNA): TGTGCCAGCAGTACTACACCCGGACTGACCTACGAGCAGTTCTTC. The V gene is TRBV27, the J gene TRBJ2-1; TRBD2 might be the D (5 bases). The CDR3 totals 15 residues. Germline CDR1 and CDR2: MNHEY and SMNVEV (reference sequence). Deletions cut 5 bases from V and 10 bases from J, with 21 bases between.

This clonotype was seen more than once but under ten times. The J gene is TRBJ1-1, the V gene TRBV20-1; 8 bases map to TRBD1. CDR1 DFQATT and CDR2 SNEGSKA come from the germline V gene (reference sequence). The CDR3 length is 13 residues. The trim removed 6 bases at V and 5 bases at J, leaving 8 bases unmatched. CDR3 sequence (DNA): TGCAGTGCCCGACAGGGGATGGGGACTGAAGCTTTCTTT. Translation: CSARQGMGTEAFF.